The rows below give T cell receptor beta chains drawn from one sample of a study of blood T cell repertoires in COVID-19. This table comes from immunoSEQ multiplex PCR, and its TCRdb copy is limited to in-frame clones, with some not included. The table records approximately 210,000 clones, 70% to 85% of them present only once. Source material: PBMCs or T cells enriched from blood (not recorded which). The receptors shown here come from a man aged 40-49 years who had recovered from COVID-19. The CDR3 runs from the conserved cysteine through the conserved F or W. The size of a clone is reported for some rows only, either as once, few or many, or as a class for expanded clones.

cdr3_aa clone_size v_call
CASSPGQNSPLHF . TRBV4-3
CASSSAGQENTGELFF . TRBV7-3
CSANTGSGSLHF . TRBV29-1
CASSLGGGDQPQHF . TRBV5-1
CASSEIGWDTQYF . TRBV6-1
CASSQDRLAGNQYF . TRBV4-2
CASSIGRTGTGELFF few TRBV19
CASSLSLAGRADTQYF . TRBV27
CASSQVLRDRKSTNEKLFF . TRBV4-1
CASSYNDRTGGYTF . TRBV6-2/TRBV6-3
CASSYSYEQYF . TRBV5-1
CASSSERANYGYTF . TRBV5-1
CASTETSGSHEQYF . TRBV5-1
CATSQDRGVLNTQYF . TRBV15
CATSVRGVNNEQFF . TRBV24-1
CASRTLRGTEAFF . TRBV2
CASSLGQSYGYTF . TRBV9
CASSPQQGTEAFF . TRBV7-9
CASSSGTGSGNTIYF . TRBV7-6
CASSYSTGFYEQYF . TRBV6-5
CASSLSTSGHYEQYF . TRBV28
CASSTGLSYEQYF . TRBV5-1
CASSQAGGNEQFF . TRBV18
CASSLPQGMVDEQYF once TRBV7-9
CASSVMAGANYGYTF once TRBV9
CASSLEPNRPQHF . TRBV7-2
CAISDVGGYEQYF . TRBV10-3
CASSMGFGGDQPQHF . TRBV19
CASSLPGVQGSGANVLTF . TRBV7-3
CAIATLEAPNEQFF . TRBV2
CASSIGWRQGDEKLFF . TRBV19
CASSQSWRENEQFF . TRBV4-3
CASSGTNSYNEQFF . TRBV19
CASSGTQSSYEQYF . TRBV18
CATSDLRQGRTDTQYF . TRBV24-1
CASSRQASYEQYF . TRBV2
CASSVQGTGAYEQYF . TRBV9
CASSPQIGAGTEAFF . TRBV14
CASSFGTGSNEQYF . TRBV6-2/TRBV6-3
CASSLRTSGSYEQYF . TRBV7-2
CASSIAGTSYGYTF once TRBV6-2/TRBV6-3
CASSVDGGSYEQYF . TRBV9
CASSLTADQPQHF . TRBV7-2
CATRSTRGATDTQYF . TRBV24-1
CASSPLGAGNYGYTF . TRBV11-2
CASSPGLAGLNEQFF . TRBV27
CASSDIRTGMSYEQYF . TRBV2
CASGLAGGPTNEQFF . TRBV28
CSATDSGANTEAFF . TRBV20-1
CASSQTGYEQYF . TRBV7-3
CASSQGQSNNSPLHF once TRBV3-1/TRBV3-2
CASSLGLAGSYEQYF . TRBV7-3
CASSPGGKHQAQHF few TRBV7-2
CASSQVQGGTEAFF . TRBV3-1/TRBV3-2